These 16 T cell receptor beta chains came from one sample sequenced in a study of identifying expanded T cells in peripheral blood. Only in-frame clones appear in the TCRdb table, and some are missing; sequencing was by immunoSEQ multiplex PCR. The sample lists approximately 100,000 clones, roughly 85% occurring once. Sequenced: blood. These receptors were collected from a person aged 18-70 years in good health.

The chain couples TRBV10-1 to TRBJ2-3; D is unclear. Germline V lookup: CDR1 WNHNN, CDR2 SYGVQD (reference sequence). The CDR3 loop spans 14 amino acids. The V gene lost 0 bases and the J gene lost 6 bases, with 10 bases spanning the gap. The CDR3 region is CASSESYFGDTQYF. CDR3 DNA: TGCGCCAGCAGTGAGTCTTACTTCGGGGATACGCAGTATTTT.

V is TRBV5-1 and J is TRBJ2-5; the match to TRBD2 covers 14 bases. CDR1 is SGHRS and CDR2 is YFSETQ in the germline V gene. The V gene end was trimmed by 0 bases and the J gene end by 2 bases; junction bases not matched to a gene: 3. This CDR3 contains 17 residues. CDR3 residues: CASSLGGLAGGQETQYF. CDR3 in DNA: TGCGCCAGCAGCTTGGGCGGACTAGCGGGGGGTCAAGAGACCCAGTACTTC.

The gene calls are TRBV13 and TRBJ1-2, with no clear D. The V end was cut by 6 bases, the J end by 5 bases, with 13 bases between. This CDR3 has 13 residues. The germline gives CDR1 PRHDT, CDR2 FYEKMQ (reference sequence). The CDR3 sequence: CASSSDVKYGYTF. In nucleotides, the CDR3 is TGTGCCAGCAGTTCGGACGTTAAGTATGGCTACACCTTC.

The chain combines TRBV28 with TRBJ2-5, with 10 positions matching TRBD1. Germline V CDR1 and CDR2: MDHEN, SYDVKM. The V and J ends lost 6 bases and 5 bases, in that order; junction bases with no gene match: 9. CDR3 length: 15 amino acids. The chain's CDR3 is CASSLTGGMGETQYF. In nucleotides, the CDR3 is TGTGCCAGCAGCTTGACAGGGGGCATGGGGGAGACCCAGTACTTC. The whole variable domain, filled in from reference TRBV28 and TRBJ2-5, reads DVKVTQSSRYLVKRTGEKVFLECVQDMDHENMFWYRQDPGLGLRLIYFSYDVKMKEKGDIPEGYSVSREKKERFSLILESASTNQTSMYLCASSLTGGMGETQYFGPGTRLLVL.

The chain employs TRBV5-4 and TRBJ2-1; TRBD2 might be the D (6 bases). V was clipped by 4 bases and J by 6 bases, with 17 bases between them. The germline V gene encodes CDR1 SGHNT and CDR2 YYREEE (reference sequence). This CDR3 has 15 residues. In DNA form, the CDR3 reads TGTGCCAGCAGCCCCCGGGGGAATCGCGGCAATGAGCAGTTCTTC. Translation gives CASSPRGNRGNEQFF. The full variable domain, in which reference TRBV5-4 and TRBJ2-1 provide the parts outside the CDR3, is ETGVTQSPTHLIKTRGQQVTLRCSSQSGHNTVSWYQQALGQGPQFIFQYYREEENGRGNFPPRFSGLQFPNYSSELNVNALELDDSALYLCASSPRGNRGNEQFFGPGTRLTVL.

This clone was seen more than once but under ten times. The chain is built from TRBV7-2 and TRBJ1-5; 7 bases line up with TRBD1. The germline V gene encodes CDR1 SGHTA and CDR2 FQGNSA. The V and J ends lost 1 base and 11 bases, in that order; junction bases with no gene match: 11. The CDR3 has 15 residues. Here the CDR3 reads CASSLDQGEPTAQHF. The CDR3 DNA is TGTGCCAGCAGCTTAGACCAGGGGGAGCCCACGGCCCAGCATTTT.

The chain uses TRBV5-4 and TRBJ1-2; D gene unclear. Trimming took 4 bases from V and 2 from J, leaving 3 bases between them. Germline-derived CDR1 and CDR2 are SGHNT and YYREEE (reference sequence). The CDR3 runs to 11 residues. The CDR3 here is CASSQNYGYTF. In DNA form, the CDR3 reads TGTGCCAGCAGCCAAAACTATGGCTACACCTTC.

Here the CDR3 reads CASSSDRGLGQPQHF. The CDR3 nucleotides are TGTGCCAGCAGTTCGGACAGGGGGTTAGGTCAGCCCCAGCATTTT. V usage is TRBV28 and J usage is TRBJ1-5; 10 positions agree with TRBD1. The CDR3 spans 15 residues. The J segment lost 6 bases and the V segment lost 4 bases, leaving 6 bases of the junction unmatched. The germline gives CDR1 MDHEN, CDR2 SYDVKM.

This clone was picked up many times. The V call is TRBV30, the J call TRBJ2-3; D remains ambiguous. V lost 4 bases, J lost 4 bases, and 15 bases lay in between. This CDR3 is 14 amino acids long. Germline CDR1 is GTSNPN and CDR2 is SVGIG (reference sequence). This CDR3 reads CAWTGSFAPDTQYF. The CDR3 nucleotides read TGTGCCTGGACTGGTAGTTTCGCGCCAGATACGCAGTATTTT. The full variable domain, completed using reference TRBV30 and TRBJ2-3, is SQTIHQWPATLVQPVGSPLSLECTVEGTSNPNLYWYRQAAGRGLQLLFYSVGIGQISSEVPQNLSASRPQDRQFILSSKKLLLSDSGFYLCAWTGSFAPDTQYFGPGTRLTVL.

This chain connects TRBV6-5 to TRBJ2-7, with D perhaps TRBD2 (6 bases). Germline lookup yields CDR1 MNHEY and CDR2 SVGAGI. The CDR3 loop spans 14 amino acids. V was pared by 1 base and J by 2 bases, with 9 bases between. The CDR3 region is CASSYFGRPYEQYF. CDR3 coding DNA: TGTGCCAGCAGTTACTTCGGGAGACCCTACGAGCAGTACTTC.

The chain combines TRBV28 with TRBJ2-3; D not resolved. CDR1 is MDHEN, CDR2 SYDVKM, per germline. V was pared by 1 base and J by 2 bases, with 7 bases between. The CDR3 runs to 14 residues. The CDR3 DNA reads TGTGCCAGCAGTTTATTACAGTTCACAGATACGCAGTATTTT. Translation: CASSLLQFTDTQYF.

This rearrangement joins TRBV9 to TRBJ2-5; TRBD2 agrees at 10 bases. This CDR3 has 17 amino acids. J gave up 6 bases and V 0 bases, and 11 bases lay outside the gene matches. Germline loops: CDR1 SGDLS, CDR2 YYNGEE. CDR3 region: CASSVDLTSGLGKTQYF. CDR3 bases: TGTGCCAGCAGCGTAGATCTGACTAGCGGGTTAGGAAAGACCCAGTACTTC.

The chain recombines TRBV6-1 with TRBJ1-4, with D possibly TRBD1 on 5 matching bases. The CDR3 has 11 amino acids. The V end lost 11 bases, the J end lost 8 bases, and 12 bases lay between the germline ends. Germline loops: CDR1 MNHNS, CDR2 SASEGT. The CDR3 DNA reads TGTGCCGGGGGGTTAGGGGAAAAACTGTTTTTT. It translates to CAGGLGEKLFF.

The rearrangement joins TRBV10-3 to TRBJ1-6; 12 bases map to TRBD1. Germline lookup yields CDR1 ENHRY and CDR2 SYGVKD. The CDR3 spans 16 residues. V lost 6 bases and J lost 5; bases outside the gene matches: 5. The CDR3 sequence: CAIRPGQGADNSPLHF. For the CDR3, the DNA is TGTGCCATCAGACCGGGACAGGGGGCCGATAATTCACCCCTCCACTTT.

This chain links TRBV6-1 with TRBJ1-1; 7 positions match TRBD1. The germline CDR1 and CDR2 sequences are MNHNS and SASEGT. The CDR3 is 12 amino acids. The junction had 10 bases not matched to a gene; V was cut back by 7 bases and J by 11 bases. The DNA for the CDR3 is TGTGCCAGCACCCCCAGGGGGGGATTTGCTTTCTTT. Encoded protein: CASTPRGGFAFF.

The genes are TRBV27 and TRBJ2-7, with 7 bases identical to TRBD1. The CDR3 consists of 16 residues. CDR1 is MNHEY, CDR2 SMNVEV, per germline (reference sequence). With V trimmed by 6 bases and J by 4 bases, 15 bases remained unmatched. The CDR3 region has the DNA TGTGCCAGCAGCTCAATCCCCGGGACAGTCCATTACGAGCAGTACTTC. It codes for CASSSIPGTVHYEQYF.